Shown below are 13 T cell receptor beta chains from a single sample sequenced in a study of T cells in Graves' hyperthyroidism and ophthalmopathy. TCR beta CDR3 sequences were amplified from RNA transcripts. The HTBI primer set drove a first-round RT-PCR of the TCR CDR3. TCRdb redid the calling of the multiplex PCR reads with MiXCR, one entry per CDR3 protein. The sample has roughly 290,000 distinct CDR3 sequences, approximately 12% seen once. Sequenced input: blood. These receptors came from a woman under 40 with Graves' hyperthyroidism that later progressed to Graves' ophthalmopathy.

This clonotype was counted many times. The rearrangement joins TRBV28 to TRBJ2-5, with 7 positions matching TRBD2. Germline CDR1 reads MDHEN; CDR2 reads SYDVKM. V gave up 6 bases and J gave up 5 bases; unmatched junction bases: 12. This CDR3 comprises 15 residues. The CDR3 protein is CASRGVRGSFETQYF. The CDR3 DNA follows: TGTGCCAGCAGGGGGGTGCGCGGGAGTTTTGAGACCCAGTACTTC.

This clonotype was detected ten times or more. The chain employs TRBV30 and TRBJ1-4, with 7 bases matching TRBD1. The ends lost 4 bases at V and 8 bases at J; junction bases unmatched: 10. Germline V CDR1 and CDR2: GTSNPN, SVGIG (reference sequence). The CDR3 has 14 residues. The CDR3 region has the DNA TGTGCCTGGATCCCAGGGGGGCCAGGAGAAAAACTGTTTTTT. Translating it yields CAWIPGGPGEKLFF.

This clonotype showed up many times. The chain uses TRBV27 and TRBJ2-3; the D gene could be TRBD1 or TRBD2 (6 bases each). The V end lost 5 bases, the J end lost 6 bases, and 21 bases lay between the germline ends. Germline CDR1 and CDR2: MNHEY and SMNVEV (reference sequence). The CDR3 has 16 residues. The CDR3, as DNA: TGTGCCAGCAGTCCAATAGGACAGAGGGGGGTGGATACGCAGTATTTT. This encodes CASSPIGQRGVDTQYF.

This clonotype was counted at least ten times. The chain uses TRBV11-2 and TRBJ1-5, with 8 bases identical to TRBD1. CDR3 length: 14 amino acids. V shed 5 bases, J shed 2 bases, and the junction held 2 bases outside the gene matches. CDR1 and CDR2 (germline): SGHAT, FQNNGV. The CDR3 region has the DNA TGTGCCAGCAGCGAGACAGGGGGCAATCAGCCCCAGCATTTT. Residues: CASSETGGNQPQHF. The variable domain in full, completed from reference TRBV11-2 and TRBJ1-5, reads EAGVAQSPRYKIIEKRQSVAFWCNPISGHATLYWYQQILGQGPKLLIQFQNNGVVDDSQLPKDRFSAERLKGVDSTLKIQPAKLEDSAVYLCASSETGGNQPQHFGDGTRLSIL.

J is TRBJ2-4 and V is TRBV20-1, with D perhaps assigned TRBD1 or TRBD2 (6 bases each). The CDR3 is 15 residues long. Germline V CDR1 and CDR2: DFQATT, SNEGSKA (reference sequence). V lost 3 bases and J 3 bases, leaving 15 bases between the germline ends. This chain's CDR3 is CSAREGGPFKNIQYF. CDR3 DNA: TGCAGTGCTAGGGAGGGGGGTCCTTTCAAAAACATTCAGTACTTC.

This clonotype appeared many times. The rearrangement joins TRBV6-2 or TRBV6-3 to TRBJ2-7, with TRBD2 as a possible D gene (5 bases). The CDR3 covers 11 residues. Germline V lookup: CDR1 MNHEY, CDR2 SVGEGT. V gave up 8 bases and J gave up 0 bases, with 5 bases separating them. The CDR3 loop reads CASGSSYEQYF. The CDR3 nucleotides read TGTGCCAGCGGGAGCTCCTACGAGCAGTACTTC.

The rearrangement uses TRBV4-2 and TRBJ2-5; D is uncertain. Germline CDR1 and CDR2: LGHNA and YNFKEQ. The length of the CDR3 is 14 residues. Between the trimmed V and J ends, which lost 0 bases and 5 bases, there was a span of 10 bases. CDR3 DNA sequence: TGTGCCAGCAGCCAAGACTTAGGCTGGGAGACCCAGTACTTC. This gives the protein CASSQDLGWETQYF.

J is TRBJ2-3 and V is TRBV6-9; 8 nucleotides match TRBD2. This CDR3 comprises 16 residues. Trimming at V came to 5 bases and at J to 0 bases, leaving 7 bases not matched to a gene. Germline V gene lookup returns CDR1 MNHGY and CDR2 SVAAGI. The DNA of the CDR3 is TGTGCCAGCAGTCACGGACTAGCAGTTAGCACAGATACGCAGTATTTT. Amino acid sequence: CASSHGLAVSTDTQYF.

This clonotype was seen at least ten times. The chain joins TRBV20-1 to TRBJ2-5, with 7 bases lining up with TRBD2. The CDR3 length is 14 residues. V lost 6 bases, J lost 2 bases, and 9 bases stayed unmatched. Germline V gene data show CDR1 as DFQATT and CDR2 as SNEGSKA (reference sequence). In nucleotides, the CDR3 is TGCAGTGCGCCCAGAGCGGGGTTTCAAGAGACCCAGTACTTC. It codes for CSAPRAGFQETQYF.

This clonotype has at least ten counts. The chain is built from TRBV30 and TRBJ2-5; 7 bases agree with TRBD2. CDR3 length: 14 residues. V lost 4 bases, J lost 4 bases, and 9 bases stayed unmatched. Germline V gives CDR1 GTSNPN, CDR2 SVGIG (reference sequence). Here the CDR3 DNA reads TGTGCCTGGACACAAACGGGGGGACCAGAGACCCAGTACTTC. Protein: CAWTQTGGPETQYF.

This clonotype has a count of ten or more. The rearrangement links TRBV7-8 to TRBJ2-7, with TRBD2 matching over 11 bases. Germline CDR1 is SGHVS and CDR2 is FQNEAQ. This CDR3 is 14 amino acids long. V trimming: 3 bases; J trimming: 5 bases; junction bases outside the gene matches: 3. The CDR3 coding sequence is TGTGCCAGCAGCTTCTTGGGACTAGCGGACGAGCAGTACTTC. Translating it yields CASSFLGLADEQYF.

This chain joins TRBV19 and TRBJ1-2; 10 positions agree with TRBD1. CDR3 size: 14 residues. After removal of 6 bases from V and 11 bases from J, the junction contained 12 bases not matched to a gene. Germline CDR1 is LNHDA and CDR2 is SQIVND (reference sequence). CDR3 sequence reads: CASRSTGGAFDYTF. DNA of the CDR3: TGTGCCAGTAGGTCGACAGGGGGCGCGTTTGATTACACCTTC. Drawing the rest from reference TRBV19 and TRBJ1-2, the complete variable domain is DGGITQSPKYLFRKEGQNVTLSCEQNLNHDAMYWYRQDPGQGLRLIYYSQIVNDFQKGDIAEGYSVSREKKESFPLTVTSAQKNPTAFYLCASRSTGGAFDYTFGSGTRLTVV.

Comment on this clonotype: Lacking the conserved final phenylalanine or tryptophan, this CDR3 likely reflects a read error. J is TRBJ1-2 and V is TRBV11-1, with D hard to call. The ends were cut back, 1 base at V and 2 bases at J, with 8 bases in the middle. CDR1 is SGHAT and CDR2 is FQDESV in the germline V gene (reference sequence). The length of the CDR3 is 14 residues. The CDR3 DNA reads as TGTGCCAGCAGCTTAGTAGGGCAGAACTATGGCTACACCGTC. This encodes CASSLVGQNYGYTV.